The 24 T cell receptor beta chains in this list originate from one sample, sequenced in a study of T cells expressing NK-cell markers. After re-calling the 5' RACE reads, TCRdb lists one entry per CDR3 protein, DNA absent. The sample totals some 500,000 distinct CDR3 sequences. The material sequenced was blood T cells: a sorted CD56 or NKG2C T cell subset, CD4+ or CD8+ T cells, or bulk PBMC T cells (not recorded which). All receptors come from a woman aged 45-59 years in good health.

V is TRBV9 and J is TRBJ1-4; without DNA, the TCRdb call of TRBD1 cannot be checked. Germline V gene data show CDR1 as SGDLS and CDR2 as YYNGEE. The CDR3 is made up of 15 amino acids. CDR3 protein: CASSAEQGRGEKLFF.

This chain uses TRBV5-1 with TRBJ2-3. CDR3 length: 15 residues. Germline V gene data show CDR1 as SGHRS and CDR2 as YFSETQ. The CDR3 sequence is CASRPSPGSTDTQYF.

The chain combines TRBV20-1 with TRBJ2-2; TCRdb names TRBD1, which stays unverified in the absence of DNA. CDR1 is DFQATT, CDR2 SNEGSKA, per germline (reference sequence). The CDR3 length is 17 residues. The CDR3 spells CSARDRQGATNTGELFF.

The chain has TRBV20-1 and TRBJ2-1; lacking DNA, the TRBD2 call made by TCRdb goes unchecked. The germline V gene has CDR1 DFQATT and CDR2 SNEGSKA (reference sequence). The length of the CDR3 is 13 residues. CDR3: CSAPRQRDNEQFF.

This chain connects TRBV7-2 to TRBJ2-7; as DNA is missing, the TRBD1 call by TCRdb cannot be tested. From germline, CDR1 is SGHTA and CDR2 FQGNSA. This CDR3 region has 13 residues. The CDR3 protein is CASSSLQGDEQYF.

J is TRBJ2-1 and V is TRBV5-1; TCRdb's assignment of TRBD2 cannot be checked, as there is no DNA. The germline CDR1 and CDR2 sequences are SGHRS and YFSETQ. The CDR3 has 17 amino acids. The CDR3 region is CASRPGLAVNSYNEQFF.

This rearrangement joins TRBV20-1 to TRBJ2-6; no DNA is available, so the TRBD2 call from TCRdb remains unchecked. From germline, CDR1 is DFQATT and CDR2 SNEGSKA (reference sequence). The CDR3 loop spans 18 amino acids. The CDR3 loop is CSARGTSGSLSGTNVLTF.

This CDR3 reads CASSLGRVQAKNIQYF. The chain is built from TRBV12-3 or TRBV12-4 and TRBJ2-4; no DNA is available, so the TRBD2 call from TCRdb remains unchecked. This CDR3 is 16 amino acids long.

The chain employs TRBV7-9 and TRBJ1-2; TCRdb returns TRBD1, unconfirmable since there is no DNA. CDR1 is SEHNR and CDR2 is FQNEAQ in the germline V gene (reference sequence). The CDR3 is 15 amino acids. CDR3 in amino acids: CAIPGQGKVNYGYTF.

V and J are TRBV11-2 and TRBJ2-3; TCRdb calls TRBD1, which cannot be checked without DNA. Germline loops: CDR1 SGHAT, CDR2 FQNNGV. The CDR3 has 15 residues. The CDR3 loop is CASSREGTGQDSQYF.

The chain recombines TRBV9 with TRBJ1-2; no DNA is available, so the TRBD1 call from TCRdb remains unchecked. CDR1 SGDLS and CDR2 YYNGEE come from the germline V gene. This CDR3 region has 16 residues. The CDR3 reads CASSEELGGGESGYTF.

V is TRBV5-1 and J is TRBJ2-7; absent DNA, TCRdb's TRBD2 call cannot be checked. The CDR3 totals 16 residues. Germline CDR1 reads SGHRS; CDR2 reads YFSETQ. The CDR3 here is CASSPGLAGVFHEQYF.

The chain links TRBV29-1 to TRBJ2-7; TCRdb's D call of TRBD1 is untestable without DNA. Germline values: CDR1 SQVTM, CDR2 ANQGSEA. This CDR3 comprises 12 residues. The CDR3 protein is CSGGDRGYEQYF.

V gene TRBV11-2 combines with J gene TRBJ2-1; the TCRdb D gene call, TRBD1, has no DNA to confirm it. The CDR3 contains 19 residues. The germline gives CDR1 SGHAT, CDR2 FQNNGV. CDR3: CASSPGGATSQRTYNEQFF. Filled out from reference TRBV11-2 and TRBJ2-1, the complete variable domain reads EAGVAQSPRYKIIEKRQSVAFWCNPISGHATLYWYQQILGQGPKLLIQFQNNGVVDDSQLPKDRFSAERLKGVDSTLKIQPAKLEDSAVYLCASSPGGATSQRTYNEQFFGPGTRLTVL.

CDR3 in amino acids: CASSLGWFSYEQYF. The chain couples TRBV5-1 to TRBJ2-7. This CDR3 comprises 14 residues. CDR1 and CDR2 (germline): SGHRS, YFSETQ.

CDR3 sequence reads: CASRNNGENTGELFF. The rearrangement links TRBV6-2 or TRBV6-3 to TRBJ2-2. The CDR3 is 15 amino acids. CDR1 MNHEY and CDR2 SVGEGT come from the germline V gene.

CDR3 loop: CASSKGLAGAPKRRETQYF. The genes are TRBV19 and TRBJ2-5; TCRdb proposes TRBD2, but this gene call is untestable without DNA. Germline lookup yields CDR1 LNHDA and CDR2 SQIVND (reference sequence). The CDR3 spans 19 residues.

This chain uses TRBV5-1 with TRBJ1-1. Germline lookup yields CDR1 SGHRS and CDR2 YFSETQ. The CDR3 length is 18 residues. CDR3 residues: CASSLRGQRFNSNTEAFF.

The chain carries TRBV20-1 and TRBJ2-3. The CDR3 runs to 13 residues. CDR1 and CDR2 (germline): DFQATT, SNEGSKA (reference sequence). This chain's CDR3 is CSARVLQMDTQYF.

V is TRBV4-2 and J is TRBJ2-3; TCRdb gives TRBD2 as the D gene, but with no DNA this cannot be confirmed. From germline, CDR1 is LGHNA and CDR2 YNFKEQ. The CDR3 is 18 residues long. CDR3 loop: CASSQFTSGREGTDTQYF.

The rearrangement links TRBV11-3 to TRBJ1-4. CDR1 is SGHNT and CDR2 is YENEEA in the germline V gene. The length of the CDR3 is 14 residues. CDR3 sequence reads: CASTTRATNEKLFF.

V usage is TRBV5-1 and J usage is TRBJ1-5. The CDR3 is 20 residues long. Per germline, CDR1 SGHRS and CDR2 YFSETQ. Here the CDR3 reads CASSLAERGSVRLINQPQHF.

The rearrangement links TRBV28 to TRBJ2-5; the TCRdb D gene call, TRBD1, has no DNA to confirm it. Germline loops: CDR1 MDHEN, CDR2 SYDVKM. The CDR3 has 17 amino acids. CDR3 amino acids: CASSFIIGGGARETQYF. Combining the CDR3 with reference TRBV28 and TRBJ2-5 gives the whole variable domain DVKVTQSSRYLVKRTGEKVFLECVQDMDHENMFWYRQDPGLGLRLIYFSYDVKMKEKGDIPEGYSVSREKKERFSLILESASTNQTSMYLCASSFIIGGGARETQYFGPGTRLLVL.

This chain links TRBV25-1 with TRBJ1-6; TCRdb's D call, TRBD1, is unchecked because there is no DNA. The CDR3 extends over 13 amino acids. The germline V gene encodes CDR1 MGHDK and CDR2 SYGVNS. This CDR3 reads CASSLGEYSPLHF.